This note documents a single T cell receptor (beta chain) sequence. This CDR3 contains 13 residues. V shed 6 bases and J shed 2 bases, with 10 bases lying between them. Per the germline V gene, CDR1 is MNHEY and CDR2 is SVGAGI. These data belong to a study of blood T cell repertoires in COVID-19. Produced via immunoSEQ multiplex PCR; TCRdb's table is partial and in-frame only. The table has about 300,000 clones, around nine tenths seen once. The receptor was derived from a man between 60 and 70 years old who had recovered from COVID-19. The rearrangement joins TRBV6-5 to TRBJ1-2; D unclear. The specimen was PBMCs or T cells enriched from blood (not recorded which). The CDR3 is CASRRTSNYGYTF. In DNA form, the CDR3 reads TGTGCCAGCAGGCGTACCTCAAACTATGGCTACACCTTC.